This T cell receptor (beta chain) is from a study of blood T cell repertoires in COVID-19. Study-level information: Some COVID-19 samples were acute and others convalescent; all came from the United States, Italy and Spain.

This clone was picked up one time. In the original analysis: Quantification of nucleated cells was approximated via reference gene primer amplification. This table comes from immunoSEQ multiplex PCR, and its TCRdb copy is limited to in-frame clones, with some not included. V, J and clone size derive from that table, while D and trimming were established from the DNA sequence. This sample has approximately 34,000 clones; 90% to 95% occur once, and the top ten carry 3% to 4.5%. This clonotype was sampled from a man aged 55 to 69 with acute or convalescent COVID-19. The sequencing sample was made of peripheral blood.

The CDR3 region is CSVSRTGGIVAFF. In DNA form, the CDR3 reads TGCAGCGTTTCCAGGACAGGGGGCATTGTCGCTTTCTTT. The chain couples TRBV29-1 to TRBJ1-1; 11 bases line up with TRBD1. The germline CDR1 and CDR2 sequences are SQVTM and ANQGSEA. The CDR3 consists of 13 residues. Germline trimming cut 5 bases from V and 11 bases from J; bases unmatched to any gene: 10.